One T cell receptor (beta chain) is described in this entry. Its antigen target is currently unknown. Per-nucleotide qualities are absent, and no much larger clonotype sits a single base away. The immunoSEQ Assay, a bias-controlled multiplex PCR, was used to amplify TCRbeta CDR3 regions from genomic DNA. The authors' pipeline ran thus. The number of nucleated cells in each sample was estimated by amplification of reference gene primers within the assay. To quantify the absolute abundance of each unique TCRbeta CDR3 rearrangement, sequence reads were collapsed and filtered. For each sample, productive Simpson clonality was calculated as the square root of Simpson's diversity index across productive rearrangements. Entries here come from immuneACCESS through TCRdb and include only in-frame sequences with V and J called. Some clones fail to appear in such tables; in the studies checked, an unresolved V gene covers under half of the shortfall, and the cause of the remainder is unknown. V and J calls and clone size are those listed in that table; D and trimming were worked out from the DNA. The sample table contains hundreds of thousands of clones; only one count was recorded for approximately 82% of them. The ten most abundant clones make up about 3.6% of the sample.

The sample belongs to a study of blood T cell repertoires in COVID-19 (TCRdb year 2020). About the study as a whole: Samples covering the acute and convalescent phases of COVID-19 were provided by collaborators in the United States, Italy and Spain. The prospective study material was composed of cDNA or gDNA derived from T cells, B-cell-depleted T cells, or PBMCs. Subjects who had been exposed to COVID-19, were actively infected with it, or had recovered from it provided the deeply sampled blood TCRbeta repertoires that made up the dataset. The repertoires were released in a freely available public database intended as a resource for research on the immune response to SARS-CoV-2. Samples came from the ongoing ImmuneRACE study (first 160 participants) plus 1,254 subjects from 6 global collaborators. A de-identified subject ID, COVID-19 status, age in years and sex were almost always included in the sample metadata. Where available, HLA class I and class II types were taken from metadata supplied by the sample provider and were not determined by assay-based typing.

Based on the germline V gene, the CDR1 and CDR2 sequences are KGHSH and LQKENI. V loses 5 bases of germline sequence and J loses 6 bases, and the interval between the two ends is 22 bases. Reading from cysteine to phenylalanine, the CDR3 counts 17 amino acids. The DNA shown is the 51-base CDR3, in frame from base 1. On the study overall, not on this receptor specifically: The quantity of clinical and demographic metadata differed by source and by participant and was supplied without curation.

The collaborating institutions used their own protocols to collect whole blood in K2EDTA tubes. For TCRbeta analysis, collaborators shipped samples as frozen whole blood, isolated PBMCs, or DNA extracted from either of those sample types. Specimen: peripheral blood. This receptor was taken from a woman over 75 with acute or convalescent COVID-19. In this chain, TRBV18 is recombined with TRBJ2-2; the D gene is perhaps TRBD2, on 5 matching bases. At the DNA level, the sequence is TGTGCCAGCTCATCGCTGCAAGGACTTTCCTTGGCCGGGGAGCTGTTTTTT. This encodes CASSSLQGLSLAGELFF.